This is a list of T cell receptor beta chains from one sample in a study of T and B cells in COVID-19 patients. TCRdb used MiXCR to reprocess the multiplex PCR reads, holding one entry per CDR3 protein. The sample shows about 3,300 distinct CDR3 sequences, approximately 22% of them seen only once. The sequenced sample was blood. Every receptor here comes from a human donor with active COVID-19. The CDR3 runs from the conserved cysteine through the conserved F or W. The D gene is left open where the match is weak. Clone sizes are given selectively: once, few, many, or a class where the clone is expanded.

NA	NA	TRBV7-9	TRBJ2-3	TGTGCCAGCAGCCCCGGCTACACAGATACGCAGTATTTT	CASSPGYTDTQYF
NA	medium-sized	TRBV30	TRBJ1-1	TGTGCCTGGACCACTGCCGGCAACACTGAAGCTTTCTTT	CAWTTAGNTEAFF
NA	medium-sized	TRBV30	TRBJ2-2	TGTGCCTGGAGTGTCGGAGGGAGTGTCTCCGGGGAGCTGTTTTTT	CAWSVGGSVSGELFF
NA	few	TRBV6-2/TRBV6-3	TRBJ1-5	TGTGCCAGCAGAGAGGCCCCCGAGGGCTACCAGCATTTT	CASREAPEGYQHF
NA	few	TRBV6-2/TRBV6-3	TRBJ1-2	TGTGCCAGCATAAAAAGCGGGGTGCCTAACTATGGCTACACCTTC	CASIKSGVPNYGYTF
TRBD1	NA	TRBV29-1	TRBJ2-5	TGCAGCGTAGGACAGGGGGCAGAGACCCAGTACTTC	CSVGQGAETQYF
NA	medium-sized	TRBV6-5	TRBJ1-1	TGTGCCAGCACAACGAGGAGGAGCACTGAAGCTTTCTTT	CASTTRRSTEAFF
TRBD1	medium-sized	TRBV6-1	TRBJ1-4	TGTGCCAGCAGTGCGGACAGGGTGCCTAATGAAAAACTGTTTTTT	CASSADRVPNEKLFF
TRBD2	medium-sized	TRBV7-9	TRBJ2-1	TGTGCCAGCAGCCGGGCGGGAGGCAATGAGCAGTTCTTC	CASSRAGGNEQFF
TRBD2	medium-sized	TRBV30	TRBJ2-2	TGTGCCTTCTCTCGTAGCGGGAGGTGGAGCGGGGAGCTGTTTTTT	CAFSRSGRWSGELFF
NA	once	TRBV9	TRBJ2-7	TGTGCCAGCAGCGCCACACTTTCCCTAACCGAGCAGTACTTC	CASSATLSLTEQYF
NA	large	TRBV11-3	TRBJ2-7	TGTGCCAGCAGCTTAGGGGGGGGCAGGGGAGACTACGAGCAGTACTTC	CASSLGGGRGDYEQYF
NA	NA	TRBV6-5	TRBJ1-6	TGTGCCAGCAGTAGTCCGAGCAGCTCCTATAATTCACCCCTCCACTTT	CASSSPSSSYNSPLHF
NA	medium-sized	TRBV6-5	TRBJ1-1	TGTGCCAGCAGTTACTCGATTCCAGGAACCGTGGGGACTGAAGCTTTCTTT	CASSYSIPGTVGTEAFF
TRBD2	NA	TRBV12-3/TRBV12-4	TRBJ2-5	TGTGCCAGCAGTGGACTAGCGGGAGAGACCCAGTACTTC	CASSGLAGETQYF